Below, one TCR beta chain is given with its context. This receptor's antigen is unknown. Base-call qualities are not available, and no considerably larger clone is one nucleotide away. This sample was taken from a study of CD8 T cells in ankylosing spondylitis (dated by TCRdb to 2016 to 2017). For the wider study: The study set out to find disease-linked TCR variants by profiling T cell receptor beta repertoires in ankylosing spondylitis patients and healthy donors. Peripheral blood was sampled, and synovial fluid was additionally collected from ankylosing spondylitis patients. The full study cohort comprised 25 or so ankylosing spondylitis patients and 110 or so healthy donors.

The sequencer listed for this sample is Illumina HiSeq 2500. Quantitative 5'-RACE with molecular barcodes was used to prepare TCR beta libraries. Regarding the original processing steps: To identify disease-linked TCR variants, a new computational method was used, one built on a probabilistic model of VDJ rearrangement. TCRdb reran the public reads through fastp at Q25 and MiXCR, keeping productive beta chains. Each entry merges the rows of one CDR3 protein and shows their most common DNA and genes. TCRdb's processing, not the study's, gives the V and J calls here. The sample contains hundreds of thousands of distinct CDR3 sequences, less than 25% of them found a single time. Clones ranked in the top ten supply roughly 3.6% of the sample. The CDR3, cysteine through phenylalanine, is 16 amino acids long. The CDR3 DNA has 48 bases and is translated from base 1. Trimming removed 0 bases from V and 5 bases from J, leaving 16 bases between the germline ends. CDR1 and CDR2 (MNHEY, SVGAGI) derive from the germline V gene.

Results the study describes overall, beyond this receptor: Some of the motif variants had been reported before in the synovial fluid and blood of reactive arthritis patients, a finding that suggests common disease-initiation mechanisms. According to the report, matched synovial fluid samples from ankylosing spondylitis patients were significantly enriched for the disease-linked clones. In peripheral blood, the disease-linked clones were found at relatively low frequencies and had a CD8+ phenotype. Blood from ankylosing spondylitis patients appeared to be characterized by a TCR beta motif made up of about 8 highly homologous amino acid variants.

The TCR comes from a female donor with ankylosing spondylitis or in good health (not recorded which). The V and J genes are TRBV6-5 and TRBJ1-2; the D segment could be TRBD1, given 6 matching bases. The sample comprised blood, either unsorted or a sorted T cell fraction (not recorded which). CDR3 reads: CASSYSGGPPGYGYTF. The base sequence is TGTGCCAGCAGTTACTCTGGGGGGCCCCCTGGGTATGGCTACACCTTC.